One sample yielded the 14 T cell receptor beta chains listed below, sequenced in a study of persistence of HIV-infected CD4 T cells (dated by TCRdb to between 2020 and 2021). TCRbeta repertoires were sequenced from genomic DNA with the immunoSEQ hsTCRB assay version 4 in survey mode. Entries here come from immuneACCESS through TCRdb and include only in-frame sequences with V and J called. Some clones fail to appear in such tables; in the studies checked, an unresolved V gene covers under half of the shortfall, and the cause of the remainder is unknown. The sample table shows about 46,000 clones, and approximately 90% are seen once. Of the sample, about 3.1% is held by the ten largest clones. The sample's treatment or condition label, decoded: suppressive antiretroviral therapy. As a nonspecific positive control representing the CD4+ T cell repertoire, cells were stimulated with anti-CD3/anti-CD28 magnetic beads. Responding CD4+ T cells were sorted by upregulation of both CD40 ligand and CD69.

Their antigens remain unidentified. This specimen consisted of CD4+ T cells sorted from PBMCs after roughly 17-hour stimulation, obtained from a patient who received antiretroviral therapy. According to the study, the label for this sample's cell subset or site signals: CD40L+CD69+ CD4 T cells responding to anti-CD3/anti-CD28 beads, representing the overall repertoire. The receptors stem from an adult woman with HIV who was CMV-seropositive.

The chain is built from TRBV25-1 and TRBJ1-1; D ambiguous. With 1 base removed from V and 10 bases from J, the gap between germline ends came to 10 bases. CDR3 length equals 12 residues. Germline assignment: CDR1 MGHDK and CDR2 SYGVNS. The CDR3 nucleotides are TGTGCCAGCAGTGAATCCTCGGGGTCAGCTTTCTTT. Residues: CASSESSGSAFF.

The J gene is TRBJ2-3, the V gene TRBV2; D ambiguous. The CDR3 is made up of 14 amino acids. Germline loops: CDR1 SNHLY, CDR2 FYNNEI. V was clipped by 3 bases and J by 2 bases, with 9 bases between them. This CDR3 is CASSDRPLTDTQYF. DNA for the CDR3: TGTGCCAGCAGTGACAGGCCTCTCACAGATACGCAGTATTTT.

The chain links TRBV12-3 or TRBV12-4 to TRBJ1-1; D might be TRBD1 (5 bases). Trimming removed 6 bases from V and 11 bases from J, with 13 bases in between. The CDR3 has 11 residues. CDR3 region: CASRGVTDAFF. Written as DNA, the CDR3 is TGTGCCAGCAGAGGCGTGACAGATGCTTTCTTT.

DNA for the CDR3: TGTGCCAGCATGGTGGCACAGACTAATTCACCCCTCCACTTT. This codes for CASMVAQTNSPLHF. This sequence joins TRBV28 and TRBJ1-6; D is unresolved. The V end lost 7 bases, the J end lost 6 bases, and 13 bases lay between the germline ends. CDR1 is MDHEN, CDR2 SYDVKM, per germline. There are 14 residues in the CDR3.

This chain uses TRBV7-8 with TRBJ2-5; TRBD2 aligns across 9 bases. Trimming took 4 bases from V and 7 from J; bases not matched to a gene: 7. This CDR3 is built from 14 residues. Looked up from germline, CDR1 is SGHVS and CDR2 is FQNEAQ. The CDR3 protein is CASSWDSGSGTQYF. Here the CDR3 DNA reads TGTGCCAGCAGCTGGGATAGCGGGAGTGGGACCCAGTACTTC. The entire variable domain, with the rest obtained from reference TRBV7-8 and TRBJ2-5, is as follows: GAGVSQSPRYKVAKRGQDVALRCDPISGHVSLFWYQQALGQGPEFLTYFQNEAQLDKSGLPSDRFFAERPEGSVSTLKIQRTQQEDSAVYLCASSWDSGSGTQYFGPGTRLLVL.

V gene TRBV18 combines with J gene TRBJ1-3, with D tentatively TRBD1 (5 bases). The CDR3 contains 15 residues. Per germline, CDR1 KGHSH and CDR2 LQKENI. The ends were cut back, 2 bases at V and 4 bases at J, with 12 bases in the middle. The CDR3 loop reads CASSPIGGGGNTIYF. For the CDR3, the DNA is TGTGCCAGCTCACCAATCGGGGGAGGCGGAAACACCATATATTTT.

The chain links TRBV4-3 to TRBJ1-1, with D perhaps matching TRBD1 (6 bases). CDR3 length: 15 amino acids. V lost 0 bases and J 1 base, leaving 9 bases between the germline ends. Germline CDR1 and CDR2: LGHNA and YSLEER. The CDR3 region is CASSQETGKNTEAFF. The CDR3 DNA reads TGCGCCAGCAGCCAAGAGACAGGAAAGAACACTGAAGCTTTCTTT.

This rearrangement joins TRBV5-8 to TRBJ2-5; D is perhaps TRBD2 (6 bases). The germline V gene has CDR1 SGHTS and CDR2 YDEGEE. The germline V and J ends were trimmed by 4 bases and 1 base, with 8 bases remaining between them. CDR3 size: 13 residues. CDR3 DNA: TGTGCCAGCAGCCGGGACTCCCAAGAGACCCAGTACTTC. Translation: CASSRDSQETQYF.

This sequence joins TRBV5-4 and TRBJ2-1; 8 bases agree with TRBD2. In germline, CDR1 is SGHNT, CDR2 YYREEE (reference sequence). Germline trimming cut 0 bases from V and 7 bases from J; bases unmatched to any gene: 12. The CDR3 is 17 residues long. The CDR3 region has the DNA TGTGCCAGCAGCTTGGAAATGGGGACTAGGGTACTGAATGAGCAGTTCTTC. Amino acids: CASSLEMGTRVLNEQFF.

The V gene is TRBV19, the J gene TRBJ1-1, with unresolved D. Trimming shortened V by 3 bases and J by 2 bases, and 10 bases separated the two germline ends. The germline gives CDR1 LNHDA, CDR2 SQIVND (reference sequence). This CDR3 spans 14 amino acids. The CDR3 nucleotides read TGTGCCAGTAGTATGGGTGAGGTAAACACTGAAGCTTTCTTT. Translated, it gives CASSMGEVNTEAFF.

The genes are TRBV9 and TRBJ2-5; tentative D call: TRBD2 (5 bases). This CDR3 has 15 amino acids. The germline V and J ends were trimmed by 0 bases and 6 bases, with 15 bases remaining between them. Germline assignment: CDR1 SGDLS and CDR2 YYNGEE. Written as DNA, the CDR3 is TGTGCCAGCAGCGTAGTCGGCGGGTCGACGCAGACCCAGTACTTC. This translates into CASSVVGGSTQTQYF.

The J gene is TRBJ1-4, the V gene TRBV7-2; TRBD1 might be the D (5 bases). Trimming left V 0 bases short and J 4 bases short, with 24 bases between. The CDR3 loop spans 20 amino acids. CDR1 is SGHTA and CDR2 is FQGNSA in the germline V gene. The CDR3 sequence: CASSLAGFRGKLGDNEKLFF. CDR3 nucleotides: TGTGCCAGCAGCTTAGCAGGTTTTCGGGGGAAGTTGGGGGATAATGAAAAACTGTTTTTT.

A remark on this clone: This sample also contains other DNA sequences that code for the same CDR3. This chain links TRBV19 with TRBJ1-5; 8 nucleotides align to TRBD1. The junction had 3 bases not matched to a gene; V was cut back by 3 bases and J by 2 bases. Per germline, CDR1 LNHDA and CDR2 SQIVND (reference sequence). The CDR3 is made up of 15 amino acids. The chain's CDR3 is CASSIDRGGNQPQHF. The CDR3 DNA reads TGTGCCAGTAGTATTGACAGGGGCGGCAATCAGCCCCAGCATTTT.

The CDR3 sequence is CASSYSGLADTQYF. The CDR3 region has the DNA TGTGCCAGCAGTTATTCGGGGCTTGCGGATACGCAGTATTTT. This chain connects TRBV6-5 to TRBJ2-3; D may match TRBD1 or TRBD2 (5 bases each). Germline V CDR1 and CDR2: MNHEY, SVGAGI. The length of the CDR3 is 14 residues. Trimming shortened V by 3 bases and J by 6 bases, and 13 bases separated the two germline ends.